Listed below are T cell receptor beta chains from one sample, sequenced in a study of T cell repertoires in ileal Crohn's disease. Some clones are missing from TCRdb's copy, which holds only in-frame ones; the method was immunoSEQ multiplex PCR. The sample has more than 8,500 clones, roughly three quarters seen once. What was sequenced was ileal tissue. Source of these receptors: an adult with Crohn's disease. CDR3s include the opening cysteine and the closing phenylalanine or tryptophan.

TRBV4-3	CASSRGGAGRVTDTQYF
TRBV2	CASSGDGGDQPQHF
TRBV7-3	CASSPMGLAGWDHMTNEQFF
TRBV7-8	CASSLGGQRHGYTF
TRBV5-4	CASSPQTDTQYF
TRBV29-1	CSVPPSGMMHTQYF
TRBV30	CAWSVGTALSEQYF
TRBV7-9	CASSGQGYTEAFF
TRBV6-5	CASSYSRGNTEAFF
TRBV5-6	CASSLVERGGNTIYF
TRBV6-5	CASRRTGSGTEAFF
TRBV4-3	CASSRNRGTGELFF
TRBV12-5	CASGRTSGGQNSYEQYF
TRBV27	CASSSGLGQINTEAFF
TRBV7-8	CASSLGDRVVPGELFF
TRBV5-1	CASSRGQGVTTDTQYF
TRBV29-1	CSVEINNYGYTF
TRBV7-2	CASSPTLSNQPQHF
TRBV19	CASSIAGHGYTF
TRBV6-1	CASSARTVTNYGYTF
TRBV6-6	CASSYTYPGAGELFF
TRBV18	CASSPTDYSPLHF
TRBV5-5	CASSGRTGQDPEAFF
TRBV2	CASSEAGSYGYTF
TRBV2	CASKRAGGTNEKLFF
TRBV2	CASSIAGGRDTQYF
TRBV18	CASSLQGAYEQYF